This entry is about one T cell receptor (beta chain). The antigen remains undetermined. The data are from a study of T cells in Graves' hyperthyroidism and ophthalmopathy. Findings and limits, study-wide: Among clonotypes expanded in thyroid above 0.001, most were also found in blood.

Germline V gives CDR1 SGHTA, CDR2 FQGNSA. This CDR3 spans 16 amino acids. V was clipped by 6 bases and J by 3 bases, with 21 bases between them. TCR beta CDR3 regions were amplified from RNA transcripts. Initially, a first-round RT-PCR of the TCR CDR3 employed the HTBI primer set. TCRdb fed the multiplex PCR reads into MiXCR, producing one record per CDR3 protein. The sample holds under 700,000 distinct CDR3 sequences, just over 45% seen once. The rearrangement links TRBV7-2 to TRBJ2-7; D is unclear. The clonotype originates from a woman under 30 with Graves' hyperthyroidism. The sequenced sample consisted of peripheral blood or thyroid tissue (not recorded which). CDR3 residues: CASSLSPPGQNYEQYF. The CDR3 DNA sequence: TGTGCCAGCAGTTTGAGCCCCCCGGGCCAAAACTACGAGCAGTACTTC.